Listed here are 27 T cell receptor beta chains from one sample, sequenced in a study of blood T cell repertoires in COVID-19. The data were produced by immunoSEQ multiplex PCR, yet TCRdb's version contains in-frame clones alone and is incomplete. This sample carries over 200,000 clones, approximately 90% of them seen once, and the ten largest clones take around 10%. Material for sequencing was peripheral blood. These receptors came from a man aged 50-59 years with COVID-19, enrolled during active disease.

V is TRBV2 and J is TRBJ2-1; 16 bases align to TRBD2. With V trimmed by 7 bases and J by 8 bases, 20 bases remained unmatched. Germline lookup yields CDR1 SNHLY and CDR2 FYNNEI. The CDR3 extends over 20 amino acids. CDR3 nucleotide sequence: TGTGCCAGCAACTCCCTGGGGACTAGCGGGGGGGCGCGATTGGGTTATGAGCAGTTCTTC. Translated, it gives CASNSLGTSGGARLGYEQFF.

V and J are TRBV5-4 and TRBJ2-7; 7 bases agree with TRBD2. Trimming took 0 bases from V and 6 from J; bases not matched to a gene: 9. This CDR3 contains 15 residues. CDR1 is SGHNT and CDR2 is YYREEE in the germline V gene (reference sequence). CDR3 amino acids: CASSLEGLVFSEQYF. Written as DNA, the CDR3 is TGTGCCAGCAGCTTGGAAGGACTAGTCTTTTCCGAGCAGTACTTC.

V usage is TRBV10-2 and J usage is TRBJ2-1; D remains unclear. V was cut by 10 bases and J by 3 bases, with 10 bases left in between. The germline V gene encodes CDR1 WSHSY and CDR2 SAAADI. The CDR3 covers 12 residues. The CDR3 DNA reads as TGCGCCACTGCGGAGTTCTACAATGAGCAGTTCTTC. Protein product: CATAEFYNEQFF.

This sequence joins TRBV7-8 and TRBJ2-7; D may be TRBD2 (6 bases). Looked up from germline, CDR1 is SGHVS and CDR2 is FQNEAQ. V lost 2 bases and J 1 base, leaving 9 bases between the germline ends. The CDR3 length is 14 residues. CDR3 bases: TGTGCCAGCAGCTTACGGAGGGCGTCCTACGAGCAGTACTTC. Protein sequence: CASSLRRASYEQYF.

The CDR3 region is CASSVGQFTPQHF. Here the CDR3 DNA reads TGTGCCAGCAGCGTGGGACAGTTCACGCCCCAGCATTTT. The chain carries TRBV9 and TRBJ1-5; 7 nucleotides agree with TRBD1. The V segment lost 2 bases and the J segment 9 bases; nucleotides outside the gene matches: 5. The CDR3 is 13 residues long. The V gene's germline CDR1 is SGDLS and CDR2 YYNGEE.

This chain joins TRBV5-6 and TRBJ1-6; D call uncertain. V lost 0 bases and J 1 base, leaving 11 bases between the germline ends. The CDR3 runs 17 residues. Germline loops: CDR1 SGHDT, CDR2 YYEEEE. This chain's CDR3 is CASSLGLGQSYNSPLHF. CDR3 DNA sequence: TGTGCCAGCAGCTTGGGGCTGGGCCAGTCCTATAATTCACCCCTCCACTTT.

This chain connects TRBV7-6 to TRBJ2-1; 8 bases are a match to TRBD1. The CDR3 spans 16 residues. CDR1 and CDR2 from the germline V gene are SGHVS and FNYEAQ. The junction had 8 bases not matched to a gene; V was cut back by 5 bases and J by 2 bases. CDR3 sequence: CASSPTGGVAYNEQFF. CDR3 nucleotide sequence: TGTGCCAGCAGCCCAACAGGGGGAGTTGCCTACAATGAGCAGTTCTTC.

The chain employs TRBV30 and TRBJ2-1; 8 bases are a match to TRBD2. CDR1 is GTSNPN and CDR2 is SVGIG in the germline V gene (reference sequence). Losses at the gene ends were 1 base for V and 7 bases for J; bases not matched to a gene: 18. CDR3 length: 18 residues. Here the CDR3 reads CAWSASPLASGSKNEQFF. DNA of the CDR3: TGTGCCTGGAGTGCCTCACCCCTCGCGAGCGGGAGCAAGAATGAGCAGTTCTTC.

The rearrangement uses TRBV5-6 and TRBJ1-2, with 7 bases matching TRBD1. J gave up 6 bases and V 4 bases, and 6 bases lay outside the gene matches. The CDR3 is 13 residues long. CDR1 is SGHDT, CDR2 YYEEEE, per germline. CDR3 in amino acids: CASSRQGEDGYTF. The CDR3 DNA reads TGTGCCAGCAGCCGACAGGGTGAGGATGGCTACACCTTC.

The chain joins TRBV2 to TRBJ2-7; 9 bases map to TRBD1. The CDR3 sequence is 14 residues long. V lost 4 bases, J lost 5 bases, and 6 bases stayed unmatched. Germline V lookup: CDR1 SNHLY, CDR2 FYNNEI. CDR3: CASSVGQGSHEQYF. CDR3 nucleotide sequence: TGTGCCAGCAGTGTTGGACAGGGGTCCCACGAGCAGTACTTC.

Only one count was recorded for this clone. This chain joins TRBV19 and TRBJ2-2; 9 nucleotides align to TRBD1. Germline V gives CDR1 LNHDA, CDR2 SQIVND (reference sequence). This CDR3 has 15 residues. J lost 6 bases, V lost 6 bases, and 8 bases had no gene match. CDR3 coding DNA: TGTGCCAGTAGATTAACAGGGGGCCGAGCCGGGGAGCTGTTTTTT. Protein sequence: CASRLTGGRAGELFF.

This clone was detected once. This chain joins TRBV7-8 and TRBJ2-2; D is possibly TRBD1 (5 bases). CDR1 is SGHVS and CDR2 is FQNEAQ in the germline V gene. This CDR3 comprises 13 residues. V lost 2 bases and J 5 bases, leaving 6 bases between the germline ends. CDR3 loop: CASSLRTTGELFF. Here the CDR3 DNA reads TGTGCCAGCAGCTTACGGACAACCGGGGAGCTGTTTTTT.

The chain employs TRBV11-2 and TRBJ2-7; the match to TRBD1 covers 7 bases. With 5 bases clipped from V and 4 bases from J, the junction kept 8 bases outside the gene matches. CDR3 length: 14 residues. The V gene's germline CDR1 is SGHAT and CDR2 FQNNGV. In DNA, the CDR3 is TGTGCCAGCAGCAAAACGACAGGGATGTACGAGCAGTACTTC. Its protein product is CASSKTTGMYEQYF.

The V gene is TRBV7-9, the J gene TRBJ2-5; possible D gene TRBD2, 5 bases. Germline CDR1 reads SEHNR; CDR2 reads FQNEAQ (reference sequence). V was cut by 7 bases and J by 0 bases, with 21 bases left in between. The CDR3 runs to 17 residues. CDR3: CASTQTWEQLYQETQYF. The CDR3 DNA reads as TGTGCCAGCACCCAAACCTGGGAGCAGCTTTACCAAGAGACCCAGTACTTC. Full variable domain (remainder filled in from reference TRBV7-9 and TRBJ2-5): DTGVSQNPRHKITKRGQNVTFRCDPISEHNRLYWYRQTLGQGPEFLTYFQNEAQLEKSRLLSDRFSAERPKGSFSTLEIQRTEQGDSAMYLCASTQTWEQLYQETQYFGPGTRLLVL.

V and J are TRBV5-4 and TRBJ2-2; maybe TRBD1 (6 bases). This CDR3 contains 14 residues. The V and J ends lost 4 bases and 8 bases respectively, with 15 bases between them. Germline V gives CDR1 SGHNT, CDR2 YYREEE (reference sequence). The CDR3 DNA reads TGTGCCAGCAGCACCGGGACACACAGTGGGGAGCTGTTTTTT. Translating gives CASSTGTHSGELFF.

This clone occurred once. The CDR3 sequence: CASSSGGEQFSYNSPLHF. The DNA of the CDR3 is TGTGCCAGCAGCAGCGGAGGGGAGCAGTTCTCCTATAATTCACCCCTCCACTTT. The chain joins TRBV7-9 to TRBJ1-6; perhaps TRBD1 as D (5 bases). The germline V gene has CDR1 SEHNR and CDR2 FQNEAQ (reference sequence). The CDR3 length is 18 residues. V was cut by 5 bases and J by 0 bases, with 17 bases left in between. The full variable domain, its missing parts supplied by reference TRBV7-9 and TRBJ1-6, is DTGVSQNPRHKITKRGQNVTFRCDPISEHNRLYWYRQTLGQGPEFLTYFQNEAQLEKSRLLSDRFSAERPKGSFSTLEIQRTEQGDSAMYLCASSSGGEQFSYNSPLHFGNGTRLTVT.

This chain joins TRBV4-2 and TRBJ1-4; D unclear. The CDR3 is 17 amino acids. Trimming took off 0 bases at V and 0 bases at J, with 11 bases between the two ends. Germline V gene sequence: CDR1 LGHNA, CDR2 YNFKEQ. CDR3 sequence reads: CASSQDSRGATNEKLFF. The CDR3 nucleotides are TGTGCCAGCAGCCAAGATTCTCGGGGTGCAACTAATGAAAAACTGTTTTTT.

V gene TRBV19 combines with J gene TRBJ2-3; 8 bases match TRBD1. This CDR3 is 17 amino acids long. With V trimmed by 6 bases and J by 0 bases, 11 bases remained unmatched. The germline gives CDR1 LNHDA, CDR2 SQIVND (reference sequence). CDR3 sequence (DNA): TGTGCCAGTAGCACGGGGACAGGCAAACATAGCACAGATACGCAGTATTTT. It translates to CASSTGTGKHSTDTQYF.

The gene calls are TRBV19 and TRBJ2-7; 7 bases are shared with TRBD1. The CDR3 length is 16 residues. Germline trimming cut 3 bases from V and 0 bases from J; bases unmatched to any gene: 8. CDR1 is LNHDA and CDR2 is SQIVND in the germline V gene (reference sequence). The CDR3 is CASSMDRLTSSYEQYF. Here the CDR3 DNA reads TGTGCCAGTAGTATGGACAGGCTAACAAGCTCCTACGAGCAGTACTTC.

The CDR3 nucleotides are TGCGCCAGCAGCTTGACTAGCGGGAGCTCCTACAATGAGCAGTTCTTC. It translates to CASSLTSGSSYNEQFF. V usage is TRBV5-1 and J usage is TRBJ2-1, with 11 bases fitting TRBD2. In germline, CDR1 is SGHRS, CDR2 YFSETQ. The CDR3 runs to 16 residues. Unmatched junction bases numbered 0, after V lost 1 base and J lost 0 bases.

J is TRBJ1-1 and V is TRBV12-5, with D perhaps TRBD1 (6 bases). The CDR3 runs 14 residues. V gave up 6 bases and J gave up 3 bases, with 14 bases separating them. Per the germline V gene, CDR1 is LGHNT and CDR2 is FRNRAP. The CDR3 nucleotides are TGTGCTAGTGGCACCGAGGGACAACACACTGAAGCTTTCTTT. The encoded protein is CASGTEGQHTEAFF.

The J gene is TRBJ2-7, the V gene TRBV6-1; perhaps TRBD2 as D (6 bases). The V end lost 1 base, the J end lost 3 bases, and 7 bases lay between the germline ends. This CDR3 has 13 residues. Looked up from germline, CDR1 is MNHNS and CDR2 is SASEGT. Written as DNA, the CDR3 is TGTGCCAGCAGTGAAGGGACTAACTACGAGCAGTACTTC. Translation: CASSEGTNYEQYF.

This chain links TRBV7-8 with TRBJ1-4; 8 positions match TRBD1. The CDR3 runs to 15 residues. V lost 4 bases to trimming and J lost 8 bases; unmatched junction nucleotides: 9. CDR1 and CDR2 from the germline V gene are SGHVS and FQNEAQ. CDR3 protein: CASSSSGTGYEKLFF. CDR3 in DNA: TGTGCCAGCAGCTCATCCGGGACAGGTTACGAAAAACTGTTTTTT.

The genes are TRBV7-9 and TRBJ1-4, with D perhaps matching TRBD1 (6 bases). V gave up 6 bases and J gave up 3 bases, with 11 bases separating them. The CDR3 spans 14 residues. Germline CDR1 is SEHNR and CDR2 is FQNEAQ (reference sequence). Written as DNA, the CDR3 is TGTGCCAGCAGTACCGACAGGCCTAATGAAAAACTGTTTTTT. Its protein is CASSTDRPNEKLFF.

V is TRBV28 and J is TRBJ1-2; 7 bases align to TRBD1. The CDR3 sequence is 13 residues long. Germline V lookup: CDR1 MDHEN, CDR2 SYDVKM. Germline trimming cut 4 bases from V and 3 bases from J; bases unmatched to any gene: 2. The CDR3 DNA reads as TGTGCCAGCAGTTCGACAGGGCACTATGGCTACACCTTC. Its protein product is CASSSTGHYGYTF.

V is TRBV29-1 and J is TRBJ1-2; tentatively, D is TRBD1 (6 bases). The CDR3 totals 14 residues. Trimming stripped 5 bases from V and 3 bases from J, with 16 bases between. From germline, CDR1 is SQVTM and CDR2 ANQGSEA. The DNA of the CDR3 is TGCAGCGTTCCGGGACCACAGGGACACTATGGCTACACCTTC. Its translation: CSVPGPQGHYGYTF.

The chain couples TRBV19 to TRBJ2-5, with D perhaps TRBD1 (5 bases). Germline V gene sequence: CDR1 LNHDA, CDR2 SQIVND (reference sequence). Trimming shortened V by 1 base and J by 4 bases, and 13 bases separated the two germline ends. There are 15 residues in the CDR3. CDR3 nucleotides: TGTGCCAGTAGTATAGCGTTGCGAAGGGGAGAGACCCAGTACTTC. Translating it yields CASSIALRRGETQYF.